This T cell receptor (beta chain) originates from a study of T cells in tumors after PD-1 blockade. Study at large: Excluded were patients with checkpoint blockade, immunosuppressants, or radiotherapy or other anti-cancer therapy within 4 weeks. Blood samples averaged roughly 120,000 templates (range about 21,000-257,772) and roughly 39,000 unique clonotypes.

Germline lookup yields CDR1 SGHTA and CDR2 FQGNSA. The CDR3 is 15 residues long. Germline trimming cut 1 base from V and 3 bases from J; bases unmatched to any gene: 0. Produced via immunoSEQ multiplex PCR; TCRdb's table is partial and in-frame only. Of around 34,000 clones listed, approximately 70% are singletons. Input was about 616 ng to 6,500 ng of genomic DNA from tumor or blood. The receptor was isolated from a human donor with basal cell carcinoma. Sequencing was performed on PBMCs, taken after anti-PD-1 treatment. The J gene is TRBJ2-7, the V gene TRBV7-2, with 13 nucleotides matching TRBD2. The CDR3 bases are TGTGCCAGCAGCTTAGGGACTAGCGGGAGCTACGAGCAGTACTTC. This encodes CASSLGTSGSYEQYF.